The rows below give T cell receptor beta chains drawn from one sample of a study of cytomegalovirus exposure and HLA in healthy donors. Measured with immunoSEQ multiplex PCR; TCRdb has only the in-frame clones, and not every one. Counted here are about 250,000 clones, 92% occurring once; the ten biggest clones make up about 1.8%. The sample consisted of PBMCs. These receptors were obtained from a girl aged 2-10 years in good health and CMV-seronegative. Each CDR3 is given with its conserved first and last residue. A D gene is named only where the DNA matches it firmly.

cdr3_length: 15; d_call: TRBD1; j_call: TRBJ1-4; v_call: TRBV5-6; cdr3_nt: TGTGCCAGCAGCCCCTCCGAGGACAGGGGTGAAAAACTGTTTTTT; cdr3_aa: CASSPSEDRGEKLFF
cdr3_length: 15; d_call: TRBD1; j_call: TRBJ1-5; v_call: TRBV11-2; cdr3_nt: TGTGCCAGCAGCTCGGGACAGGGGGCACACCAGCCCCAGCATTTT; cdr3_aa: CASSSGQGAHQPQHF
cdr3_length: 18; d_call: -; j_call: TRBJ1-5; v_call: TRBV5-8; cdr3_nt: TGTGCCAGCAGCTTGGTCCAGGGAGGATTATATAGCAATCAGCCCCAGCATTTT; cdr3_aa: CASSLVQGGLYSNQPQHF
cdr3_length: 15; d_call: -; j_call: TRBJ1-2; v_call: TRBV25-1; cdr3_nt: TGTGCCAGCAGTGAATTCGGCGGCGGAGGTTATGGCTACACCTTC; cdr3_aa: CASSEFGGGGYGYTF
cdr3_length: 14; d_call: -; j_call: TRBJ1-1; v_call: TRBV9; cdr3_nt: TGTGCCAGCAGCGTATCAGGACAGAACACTGAAGCTTTCTTT; cdr3_aa: CASSVSGQNTEAFF
cdr3_length: 17; d_call: TRBD2; j_call: TRBJ2-7; v_call: TRBV5-1; cdr3_nt: TGCGCCAGCAGCTTGGCCCCGGGACTAGCGCAATCCTACGAGCAGTACTTC; cdr3_aa: CASSLAPGLAQSYEQYF
cdr3_length: 15; d_call: TRBD2; j_call: TRBJ2-2; v_call: TRBV19; cdr3_nt: TGTGCCAGTAGCGCCCTAGCGGGGGCGACCGGGGAGCTGTTTTTT; cdr3_aa: CASSALAGATGELFF
cdr3_length: 14; d_call: -; j_call: TRBJ1-4; v_call: TRBV27; cdr3_nt: TGTGCCAGCAGTCTAGGTGGATCTTTGGAAAAACTGTTTTTT; cdr3_aa: CASSLGGSLEKLFF
cdr3_length: 14; d_call: TRBD2; j_call: TRBJ2-5; v_call: TRBV5-4; cdr3_nt: TGTGCCAGCAGCCGGGGGGGGGATCAAGAGACCCAGTACTTC; cdr3_aa: CASSRGGDQETQYF
cdr3_length: 18; d_call: TRBD2; j_call: TRBJ2-6; v_call: TRBV5-4; cdr3_nt: TGTGCCAGCAGCTACGGACTAGCGGGGTTCTCTGGGGCCAACGTCCTGACTTTC; cdr3_aa: CASSYGLAGFSGANVLTF
cdr3_length: 15; d_call: -; j_call: TRBJ1-1; v_call: TRBV19; cdr3_nt: TGTGCCAGTAGTATAAAGGCAGGGAAGAGCACTGAAGCTTTCTTT; cdr3_aa: CASSIKAGKSTEAFF
cdr3_length: 17; d_call: -; j_call: TRBJ2-6; v_call: TRBV5-4; cdr3_nt: TGTGCCAGCAGCTTGAGGGACTCTCCCTCTGGGGCCAACGTCCTGACTTTC; cdr3_aa: CASSLRDSPSGANVLTF
cdr3_length: 18; d_call: -; j_call: TRBJ2-6; v_call: TRBV19; cdr3_nt: TGTGCCAGTAAGGAGACTAGAAGTAGAAACTCTGGGGCCAACGTCCTGACTTTC; cdr3_aa: CASKETRSRNSGANVLTF
cdr3_length: 17; d_call: -; j_call: TRBJ1-3; v_call: TRBV21-1; cdr3_nt: TGTGCCAGCAGCAAAGAGATGCAGGGAGGCTCTGGAAACACCATATATTTT; cdr3_aa: CASSKEMQGGSGNTIYF
cdr3_length: 14; d_call: -; j_call: TRBJ1-2; v_call: TRBV5-4; cdr3_nt: TGTGCCAGCAGCTTGGTGGGCAGGCAGGATGGCTACACCTTC; cdr3_aa: CASSLVGRQDGYTF
cdr3_length: 15; d_call: -; j_call: TRBJ2-2; v_call: TRBV5-1; cdr3_nt: TGCGCCAGCAGCTTGGTTGTCACGAACACCGGGGAGCTGTTTTTT; cdr3_aa: CASSLVVTNTGELFF
cdr3_length: 14; d_call: -; j_call: TRBJ1-1; v_call: TRBV5-1; cdr3_nt: TGCGCCAGCAGCCTGTTATGGGGGGAGACTGAAGCTTTCTTT; cdr3_aa: CASSLLWGETEAFF
cdr3_length: 14; d_call: -; j_call: TRBJ2-5; v_call: TRBV2; cdr3_nt: TGTGCCAGCCCCCGGACAGCCTTTGAGGAGACCCAGTACTTC; cdr3_aa: CASPRTAFEETQYF
cdr3_length: 12; d_call: -; j_call: TRBJ2-7; v_call: TRBV6-1; cdr3_nt: TGTGCCAGCTGTCTAGTTTATTACGAGCAGTACTTC; cdr3_aa: CASCLVYYEQYF